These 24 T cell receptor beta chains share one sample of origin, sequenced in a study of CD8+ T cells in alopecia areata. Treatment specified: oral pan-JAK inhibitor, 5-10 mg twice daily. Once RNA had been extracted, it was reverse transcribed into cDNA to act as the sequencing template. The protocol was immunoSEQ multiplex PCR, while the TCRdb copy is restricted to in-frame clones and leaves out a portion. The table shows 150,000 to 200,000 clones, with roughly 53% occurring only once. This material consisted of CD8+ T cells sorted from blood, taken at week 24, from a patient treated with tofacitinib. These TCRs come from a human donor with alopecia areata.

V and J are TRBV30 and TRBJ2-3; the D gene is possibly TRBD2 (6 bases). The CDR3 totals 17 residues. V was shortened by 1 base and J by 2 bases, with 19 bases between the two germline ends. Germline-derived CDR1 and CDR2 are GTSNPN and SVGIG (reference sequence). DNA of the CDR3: TGTGCCTGGAGTGCTAATCCGGGACTGAGGCTCACAGATACGCAGTATTTT. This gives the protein CAWSANPGLRLTDTQYF.

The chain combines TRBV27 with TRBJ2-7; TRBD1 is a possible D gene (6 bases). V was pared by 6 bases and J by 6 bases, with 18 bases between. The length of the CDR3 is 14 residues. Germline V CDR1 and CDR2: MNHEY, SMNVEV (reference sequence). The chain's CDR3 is CASRIEKTGLEQYF. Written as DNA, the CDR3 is TGTGCCAGCAGGATAGAGAAGACAGGACTCGAGCAGTACTTC.

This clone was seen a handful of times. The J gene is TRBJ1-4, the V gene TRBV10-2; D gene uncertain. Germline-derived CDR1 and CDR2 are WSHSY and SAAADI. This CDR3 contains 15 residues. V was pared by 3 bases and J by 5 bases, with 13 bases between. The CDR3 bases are TGCGCCAGCAGTGACTTACGCCAGTACAATGAAAAACTGTTTTTT. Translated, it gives CASSDLRQYNEKLFF.

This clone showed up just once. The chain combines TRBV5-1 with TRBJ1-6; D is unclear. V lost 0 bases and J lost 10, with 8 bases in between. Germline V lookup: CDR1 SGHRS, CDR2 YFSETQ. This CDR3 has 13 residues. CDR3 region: CASSLGYLSPLHF. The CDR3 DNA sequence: TGCGCCAGCAGCTTGGGGTACCTCTCACCCCTCCACTTT.

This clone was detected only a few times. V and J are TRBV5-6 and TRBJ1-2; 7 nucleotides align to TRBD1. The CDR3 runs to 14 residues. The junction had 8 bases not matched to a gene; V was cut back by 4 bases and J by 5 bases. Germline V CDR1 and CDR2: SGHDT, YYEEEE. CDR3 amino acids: CASSGGTEVYGYTF. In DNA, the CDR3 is TGTGCCAGCAGCGGCGGGACAGAAGTTTATGGCTACACCTTC.

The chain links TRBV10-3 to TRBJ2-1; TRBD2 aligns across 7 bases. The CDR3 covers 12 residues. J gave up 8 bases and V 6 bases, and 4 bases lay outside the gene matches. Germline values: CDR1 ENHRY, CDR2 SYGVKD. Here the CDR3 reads CAIRRTSDEQFF. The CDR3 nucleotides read TGTGCCATCAGACGAACTAGCGATGAGCAGTTCTTC.

CDR3 protein: CASSSAGPSYEQYF. CDR3 DNA: TGTGCCAGCAGTAGTGCGGGGCCCTCCTACGAGCAGTACTTC. The chain is built from TRBV6-5 and TRBJ2-7, with D perhaps matching TRBD2 (6 bases). Trimming shortened V by 5 bases and J by 0 bases, and 11 bases separated the two germline ends. The CDR3 is 14 amino acids. The germline gives CDR1 MNHEY, CDR2 SVGAGI.

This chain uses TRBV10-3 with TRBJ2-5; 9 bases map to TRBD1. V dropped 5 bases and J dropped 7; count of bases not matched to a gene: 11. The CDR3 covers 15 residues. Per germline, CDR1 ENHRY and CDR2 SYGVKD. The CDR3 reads CAISPRDRDEGTQYF. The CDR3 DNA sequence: TGTGCCATCAGTCCCCGGGACAGGGATGAAGGGACCCAGTACTTC.

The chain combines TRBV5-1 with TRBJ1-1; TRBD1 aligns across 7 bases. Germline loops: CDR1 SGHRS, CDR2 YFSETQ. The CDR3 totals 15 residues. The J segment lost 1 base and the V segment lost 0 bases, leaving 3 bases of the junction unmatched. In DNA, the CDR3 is TGCGCCAGCAGCTTGGGGACAGGACGGAACACTGAAGCTTTCTTT. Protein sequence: CASSLGTGRNTEAFF.

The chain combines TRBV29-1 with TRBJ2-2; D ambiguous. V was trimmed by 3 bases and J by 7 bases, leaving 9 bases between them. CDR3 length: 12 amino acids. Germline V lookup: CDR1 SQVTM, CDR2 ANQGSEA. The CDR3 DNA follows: TGCAGCGTTGATGTGGGGAACGGGGAGCTGTTTTTT. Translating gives CSVDVGNGELFF.

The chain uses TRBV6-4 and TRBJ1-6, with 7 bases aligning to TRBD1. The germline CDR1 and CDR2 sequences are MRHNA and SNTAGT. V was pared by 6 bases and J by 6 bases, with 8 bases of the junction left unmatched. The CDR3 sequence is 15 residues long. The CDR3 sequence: CASSQRQGANSPLHF. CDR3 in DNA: TGTGCCAGCAGCCAACGACAGGGCGCTAATTCACCCCTCCACTTT.

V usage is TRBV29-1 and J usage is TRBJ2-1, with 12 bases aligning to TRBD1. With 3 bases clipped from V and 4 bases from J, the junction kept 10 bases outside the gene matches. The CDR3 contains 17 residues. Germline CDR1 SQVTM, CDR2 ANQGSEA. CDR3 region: CSVEGTGGRSLYNEQFF. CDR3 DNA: TGCAGCGTTGAGGGGACAGGGGGCCGCAGTTTGTACAATGAGCAGTTCTTC.

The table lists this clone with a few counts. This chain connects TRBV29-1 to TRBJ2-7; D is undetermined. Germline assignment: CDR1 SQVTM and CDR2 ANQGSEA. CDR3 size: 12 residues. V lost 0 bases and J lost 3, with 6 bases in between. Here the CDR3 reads CSVEDSRYEQYF. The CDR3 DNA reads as TGCAGCGTTGAAGACAGCCGCTACGAGCAGTACTTC.

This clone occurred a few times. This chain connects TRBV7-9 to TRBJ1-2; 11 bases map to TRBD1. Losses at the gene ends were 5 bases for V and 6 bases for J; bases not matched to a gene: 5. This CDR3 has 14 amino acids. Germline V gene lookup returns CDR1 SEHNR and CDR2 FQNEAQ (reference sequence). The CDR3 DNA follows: TGTGCCAGCAGCAAAGGACAGGGGGCGAATGGCTACACCTTC. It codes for CASSKGQGANGYTF.

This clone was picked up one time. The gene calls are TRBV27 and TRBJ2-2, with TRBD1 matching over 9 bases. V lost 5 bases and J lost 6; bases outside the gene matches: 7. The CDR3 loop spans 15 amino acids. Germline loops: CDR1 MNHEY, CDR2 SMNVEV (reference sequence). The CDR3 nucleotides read TGTGCCAGCAGTCCCGGAACAGGGGGCTCCGGGGAGCTGTTTTTT. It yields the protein CASSPGTGGSGELFF.

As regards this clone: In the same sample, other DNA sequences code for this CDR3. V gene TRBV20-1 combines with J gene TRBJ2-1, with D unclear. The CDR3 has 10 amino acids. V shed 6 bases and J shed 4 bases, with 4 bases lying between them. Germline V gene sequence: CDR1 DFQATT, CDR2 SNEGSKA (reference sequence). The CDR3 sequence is CSAEYNEQFF. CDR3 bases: TGCAGTGCAGAGTACAATGAGCAGTTCTTC.

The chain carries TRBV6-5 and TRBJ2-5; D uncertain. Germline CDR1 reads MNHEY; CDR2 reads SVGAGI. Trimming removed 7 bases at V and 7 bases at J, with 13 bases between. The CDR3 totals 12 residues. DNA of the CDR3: TGTGCCAGCAACTACCCCCCAGGGACCCAGTACTTC. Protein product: CASNYPPGTQYF.

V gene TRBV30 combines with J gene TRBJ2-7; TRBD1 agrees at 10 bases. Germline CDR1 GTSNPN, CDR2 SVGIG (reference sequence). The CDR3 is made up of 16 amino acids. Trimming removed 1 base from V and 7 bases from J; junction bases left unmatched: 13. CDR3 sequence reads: CAWSAYSGTGAWEQYF. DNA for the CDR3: TGTGCCTGGAGTGCCTACTCCGGGACAGGGGCCTGGGAGCAGTACTTC.

Here the CDR3 reads CASWDSNYGYTF. As DNA, the CDR3 is TGTGCCAGCTGGGACAGTAACTATGGCTACACCTTC. The rearrangement joins TRBV7-8 to TRBJ1-2; 7 bases map to TRBD1. With V trimmed by 8 bases and J by 1 base, 1 base remained unmatched. Looked up from germline, CDR1 is SGHVS and CDR2 is FQNEAQ. The CDR3 spans 12 residues.

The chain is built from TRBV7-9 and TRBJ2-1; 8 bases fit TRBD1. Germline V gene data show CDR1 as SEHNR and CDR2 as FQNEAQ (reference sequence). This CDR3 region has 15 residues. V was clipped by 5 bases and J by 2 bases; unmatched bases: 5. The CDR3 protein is CASSTGQGPYNEQFF. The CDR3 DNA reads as TGTGCCAGCAGCACTGGACAGGGACCCTACAATGAGCAGTTCTTC.

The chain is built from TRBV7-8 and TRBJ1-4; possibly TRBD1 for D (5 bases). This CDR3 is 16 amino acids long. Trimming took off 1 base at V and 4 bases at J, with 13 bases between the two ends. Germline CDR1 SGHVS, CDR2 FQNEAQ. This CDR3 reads CASSLGAGRFNEKLFF. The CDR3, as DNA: TGTGCCAGCAGCTTAGGGGCAGGGAGATTTAATGAAAAACTGTTTTTT.

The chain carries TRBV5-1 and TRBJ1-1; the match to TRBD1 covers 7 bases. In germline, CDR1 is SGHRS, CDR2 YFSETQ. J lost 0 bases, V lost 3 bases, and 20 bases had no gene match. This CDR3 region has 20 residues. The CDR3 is CASSSPVTWDRSPMNTEAFF. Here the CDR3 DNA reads TGCGCCAGCAGCTCCCCTGTGACGTGGGACAGATCCCCGATGAACACTGAAGCTTTCTTT.

The CDR3 DNA reads TGCGCCAGCAGCCAAGTAGGGGGTGCGGTTCTTGAGACCCAGTACTTC. Amino acids: CASSQVGGAVLETQYF. V gene TRBV4-1 combines with J gene TRBJ2-5; TRBD1 is a possible D gene (6 bases). Trimming stripped 1 base from V and 5 bases from J, with 17 bases between. CDR1 MGHRA and CDR2 YSYEKL come from the germline V gene. This CDR3 has 16 amino acids.

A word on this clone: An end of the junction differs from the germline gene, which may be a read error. CDR3 sequence: CASSETGAFF. The CDR3 bases are TGTGCCAGCAGTGAAACTGGAGCTTTCTTT. V usage is TRBV6-1 and J usage is TRBJ1-1; no definite D call. The CDR3 is 10 residues long. Germline V CDR1 and CDR2: MNHNS, SASEGT.